Shown below are 14 T cell receptor beta chains from a single sample sequenced in a study of identical twins. TCRdb ran MiXCR on the 5' RACE reads and lists one entry per CDR3 protein. The sample has about 720,000 distinct CDR3 sequences; approximately 18% are singletons. The sample was also linked to a second study, of T cells expressing NK-cell markers.

The specimen sequenced was PBMCs. The receptors come from a woman aged 18-30 years in good health.

This chain connects TRBV10-3 to TRBJ1-5, with D tentatively TRBD1 (5 bases). The CDR3 loop spans 14 amino acids. The V and J ends lost 6 bases and 0 bases respectively, with 9 bases between them. The germline V gene encodes CDR1 ENHRY and CDR2 SYGVKD. Here the CDR3 DNA reads TGTGCCATCAGAGACAGTAATAGCAATCAGCCCCAGCATTTT. This encodes CAIRDSNSNQPQHF.

This clonotype was seen a few times. The chain has TRBV12-3 or TRBV12-4 and TRBJ1-4; no clear D gene. Trimming removed 8 bases from V and 5 bases from J, with 9 bases in between. This CDR3 contains 12 residues. The CDR3 region is CASRIVNEKLFF. The CDR3 nucleotides are TGTGCCAGCCGTATTGTAAATGAAAAACTGTTTTTT.

The genes are TRBV4-2 and TRBJ2-7, with D possibly being TRBD1 or TRBD2 (5 bases each). Germline loops: CDR1 LGHNA, CDR2 YNFKEQ. This CDR3 region has 13 residues. With 3 bases removed from V and 6 bases from J, the gap between germline ends came to 12 bases. CDR3 bases: TGTGCCAGCAGCCAGAACCCGGGGCCCGAGCAGTACTTC. Translated, it gives CASSQNPGPEQYF.

The chain employs TRBV4-1 and TRBJ2-3; a weak D match, TRBD2 (6 bases). V shed 2 bases and J shed 2 bases, with 11 bases lying between them. The CDR3 sequence is 15 residues long. Germline CDR1 is MGHRA and CDR2 is YSYEKL. Written as DNA, the CDR3 is TGCGCCAGCAGCCAACAACTAGCTATCACAGATACGCAGTATTTT. It yields the protein CASSQQLAITDTQYF.

This clonotype showed up many times. The chain joins TRBV20-1 to TRBJ2-1, with D possibly matching TRBD2 (5 bases). With 6 bases removed from V and 0 bases from J, the gap between germline ends came to 12 bases. Germline values: CDR1 DFQATT, CDR2 SNEGSKA (reference sequence). The CDR3 extends over 14 amino acids. The CDR3 region is CSAREGISYNEQFF. CDR3 coding DNA: TGCAGTGCCCGAGAGGGAATCTCCTACAATGAGCAGTTCTTC.

The rearrangement joins TRBV27 to TRBJ2-1; 9 nucleotides line up with TRBD1. This CDR3 has 16 amino acids. Germline values: CDR1 MNHEY, CDR2 SMNVEV (reference sequence). Trimming at V came to 7 bases and at J to 6 bases, leaving 13 bases not matched to a gene. CDR3 sequence (DNA): TGTGCCAGCACCCTTTTGGGCGGGACAGGGAGCAATGAGCAGTTCTTC. This gives the protein CASTLLGGTGSNEQFF.

V is TRBV5-1 and J is TRBJ2-1; D is unresolved. Trimming removed 4 bases at V and 1 base at J, with 18 bases between. CDR1 and CDR2 (germline): SGHRS, YFSETQ. The CDR3 is made up of 17 amino acids. The CDR3 loop is CASSPGYGGDSYNEQFF. The DNA of the CDR3 is TGCGCCAGCAGCCCTGGCTATGGTGGGGATTCCTACAATGAGCAGTTCTTC.

This clonotype has more than one count but fewer than ten. A junction end diverges from the germline sequence, so it may reflect a read error. The CDR3 is CASLNPGANVLTF. The CDR3 DNA sequence: TGTGCCAGCCTTAACCCTGGAGCCAACGTCCTGACTTTC. The chain links TRBV3-1 to TRBJ2-6; no clear D gene. This CDR3 is 13 amino acids long. Germline assignment: CDR1 LGHDT and CDR2 YNNKEL (reference sequence).

The genes are TRBV20-1 and TRBJ2-3; D is unclear. CDR1 and CDR2 (germline): DFQATT, SNEGSKA (reference sequence). V dropped 4 bases and J dropped 6 bases, with 11 bases sitting between them. The length of the CDR3 is 12 residues. In DNA, the CDR3 is TGCAGTGCTAACGGCAGGAAGGATACGCAGTATTTT. The encoded protein is CSANGRKDTQYF.

This clonotype appeared a single time. J is TRBJ2-3 and V is TRBV24-1; TRBD1 matches at 10 bases. Trimming removed 4 bases from V and 4 bases from J; junction bases left unmatched: 7. Per germline, CDR1 KGHDR and CDR2 SFDVKD. The CDR3 totals 16 residues. CDR3 sequence (DNA): TGTGCCACCAGTGAAACACCGGGACAGGGGCCAGATACGCAGTATTTT. This gives the protein CATSETPGQGPDTQYF.

The chain joins TRBV20-1 to TRBJ2-1, with D uncertain. Between the trimmed V and J ends, which lost 6 bases and 0 bases, there was a span of 6 bases. This CDR3 is built from 12 residues. Germline V lookup: CDR1 DFQATT, CDR2 SNEGSKA (reference sequence). The CDR3 protein is CSAAISYNEQFF. The CDR3 DNA reads TGCAGTGCGGCCATCTCCTACAATGAGCAGTTCTTC.

As to this clonotype: One junction end does not reproduce the germline sequence, and a read error may be involved. The CDR3 nucleotides read TGCGCCAGCAGCTCGACCAGTGGTTTTATTTCAGCCCTCCACTTT. This sequence encodes CASSSTSGFISALHF. The rearrangement uses TRBV5-1 and TRBJ1-6; D is unresolved. The CDR3 runs to 15 residues. Germline CDR1 SGHRS, CDR2 YFSETQ.

The rearrangement joins TRBV15 to TRBJ2-5; 8 positions match TRBD2. The CDR3 consists of 14 residues. Trimming cost V 6 bases and J 4 bases; bases outside gene matches: 7. Germline V gene data show CDR1 as LNHNV and CDR2 as YYDKDF (reference sequence). In DNA form, the CDR3 reads TGTGCCACCAGTCCCACGGCGGGAGGAGAGACCCAGTACTTC. It yields the protein CATSPTAGGETQYF.

There are a few counts of this clonotype. The chain uses TRBV12-3 or TRBV12-4 and TRBJ2-1; 8 bases fit TRBD2. Trimming cost V 7 bases and J 4 bases; bases outside gene matches: 6. CDR3 length: 14 residues. This CDR3 reads CASIPSGGYNEQFF. The CDR3, as DNA: TGTGCCAGCATCCCGAGCGGGGGTTACAATGAGCAGTTCTTC.